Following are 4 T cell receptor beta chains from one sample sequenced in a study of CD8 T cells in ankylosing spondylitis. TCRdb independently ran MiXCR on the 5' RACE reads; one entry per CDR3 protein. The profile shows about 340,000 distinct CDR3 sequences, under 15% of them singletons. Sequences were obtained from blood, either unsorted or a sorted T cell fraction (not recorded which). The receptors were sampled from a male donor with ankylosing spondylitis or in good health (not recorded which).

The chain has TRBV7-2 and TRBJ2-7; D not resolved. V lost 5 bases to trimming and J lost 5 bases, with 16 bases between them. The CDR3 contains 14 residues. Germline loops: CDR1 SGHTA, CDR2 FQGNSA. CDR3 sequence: CASSPRSLIHEQYF. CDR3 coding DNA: TGTGCCAGCAGCCCGCGAAGTCTAATACACGAGCAGTACTTC.

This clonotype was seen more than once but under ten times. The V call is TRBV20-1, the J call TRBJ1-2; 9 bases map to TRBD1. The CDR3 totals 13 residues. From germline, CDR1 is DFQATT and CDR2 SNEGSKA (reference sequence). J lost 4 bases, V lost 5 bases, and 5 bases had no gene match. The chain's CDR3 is CSAPTGGGYGYTF. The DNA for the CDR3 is TGCAGTGCTCCCACAGGGGGCGGCTATGGCTACACCTTC.

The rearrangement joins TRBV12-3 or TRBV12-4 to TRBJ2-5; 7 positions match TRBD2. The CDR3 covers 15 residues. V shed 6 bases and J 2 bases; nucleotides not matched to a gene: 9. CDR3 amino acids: CASSRNWGGQETQYF. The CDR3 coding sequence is TGTGCCAGCAGCCGGAATTGGGGGGGGCAAGAGACCCAGTACTTC.

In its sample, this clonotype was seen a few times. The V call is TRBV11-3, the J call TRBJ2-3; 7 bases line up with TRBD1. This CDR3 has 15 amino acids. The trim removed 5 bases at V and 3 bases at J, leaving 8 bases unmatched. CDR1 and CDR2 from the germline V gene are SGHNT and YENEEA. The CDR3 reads CASSQGQRGTDTQYF. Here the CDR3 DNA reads TGTGCCAGCAGCCAGGGACAGAGGGGAACAGATACGCAGTATTTT.